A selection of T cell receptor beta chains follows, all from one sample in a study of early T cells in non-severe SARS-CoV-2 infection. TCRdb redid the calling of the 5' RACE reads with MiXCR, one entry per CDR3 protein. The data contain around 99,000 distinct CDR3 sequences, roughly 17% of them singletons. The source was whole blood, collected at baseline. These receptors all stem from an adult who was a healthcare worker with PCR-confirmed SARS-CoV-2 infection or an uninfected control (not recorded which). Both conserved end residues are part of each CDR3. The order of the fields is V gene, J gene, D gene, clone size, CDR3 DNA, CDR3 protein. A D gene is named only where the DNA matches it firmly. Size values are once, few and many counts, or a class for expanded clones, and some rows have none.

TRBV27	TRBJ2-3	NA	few	TGTGCCAGCAGTCGAGAGCGTTACACAGATACGCAGTATTTT	CASSRERYTDTQYF
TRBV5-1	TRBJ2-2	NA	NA	TGCGCCAGCACCAGGCCAGGAACCGGGGAGCTGTTTTTT	CASTRPGTGELFF
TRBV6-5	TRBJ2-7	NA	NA	TGTGCCAGCAGTTCGGGTCTTTACGAGCAGTACTTC	CASSSGLYEQYF
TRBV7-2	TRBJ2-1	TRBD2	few	TGTGCCAGCAGCTTTGGGGTTAATAGCGGGAGCGCGGAGCAGTTCTTC	CASSFGVNSGSAEQFF
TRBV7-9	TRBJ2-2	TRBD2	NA	TGTGCCAGCAGGGCCGGACTAGCGGACACCGGGGAGCTGTTTTTT	CASRAGLADTGELFF
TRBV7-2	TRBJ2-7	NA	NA	TGTGCCAGCAGCTTAGCGCTAAACAGGGAACACGAGCAGTACTTC	CASSLALNREHEQYF
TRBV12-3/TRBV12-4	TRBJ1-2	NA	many	TGTGCCAGCACAGGGGCTGGTGGCCACACCTTC	CASTGAGGHTF
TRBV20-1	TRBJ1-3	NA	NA	TGCAGTGCGCCGAGAAGGGGAAACACCATATATTTT	CSAPRRGNTIYF
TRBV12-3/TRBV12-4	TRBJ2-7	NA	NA	TGTGCCAGCAGTCTCCCGGGACCGACTTACGAGCAGTACTTC	CASSLPGPTYEQYF
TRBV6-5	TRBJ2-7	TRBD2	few	TGTGCCAGCAGTCGAGTGAGGACTAGCGGGAGCTACGAGCAGTACTTC	CASSRVRTSGSYEQYF
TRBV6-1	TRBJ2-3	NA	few	TGTGCCAGCAGTGATCGAGTCGGGAGAGTCACTAGCACAGATACGCAGTATTTT	CASSDRVGRVTSTDTQYF
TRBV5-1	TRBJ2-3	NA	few	TGCGCCAGCAGCTTGGTCCCGACGTTCACTCTCGGCACAGATACGCAGTATTTT	CASSLVPTFTLGTDTQYF
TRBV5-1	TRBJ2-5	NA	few	TGCGCCAGCAGCTATCGGTTCCAAGAGACCCAGTACTTC	CASSYRFQETQYF
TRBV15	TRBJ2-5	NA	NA	TGTGCCACCAGCAGAGATCCGGACCAAGAGACCCAGTACTTC	CATSRDPDQETQYF
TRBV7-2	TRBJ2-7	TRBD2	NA	TGTGCCAGCAGCGAAGGGACTAGCGTTGCCTACGAGCAGTACTTC	CASSEGTSVAYEQYF
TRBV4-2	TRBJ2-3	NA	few	TGTGCCAGCAGCGAGAGGAGGGCCCAACCAGATACGCAGTATTTT	CASSERRAQPDTQYF
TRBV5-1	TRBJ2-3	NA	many	TGCGCCAGCAGCCCGGGACTTCTCTTTGATACGCAGTATTTT	CASSPGLLFDTQYF
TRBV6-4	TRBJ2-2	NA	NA	TGTGCCAGCAGTGCCAGCGAAACCGGGGAGCTGTTTTTT	CASSASETGELFF
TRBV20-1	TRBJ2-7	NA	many	TGCAGTGCTCCCGACAGAAGCTCCTACGAGCAGTACTTC	CSAPDRSSYEQYF
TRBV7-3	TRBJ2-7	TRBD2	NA	TGTGCCAGCAGCTTCAACTCAGGACTAGCGGGGTCCTACGAGCAGTACTTC	CASSFNSGLAGSYEQYF
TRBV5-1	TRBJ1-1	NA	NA	TGCGCCAGCAGCTCCACGGGGGGACCCACTGAAGCTTTCTTT	CASSSTGGPTEAFF
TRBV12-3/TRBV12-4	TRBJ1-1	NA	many	TGTGCCAGCAGTTTTGGAGCCACTGAAGCTTTCTTT	CASSFGATEAFF
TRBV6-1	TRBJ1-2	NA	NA	TGTGCCAGCAGAGCAGACTATGGCTACACCTTC	CASRADYGYTF
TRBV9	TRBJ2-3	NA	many	TGTGCCAGCAGCGTAGGCGGTAGCACAGATACGCAGTATTTT	CASSVGGSTDTQYF
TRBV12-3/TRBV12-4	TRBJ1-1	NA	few	TGTGCCAGCAGTCTCGGCGGACGGCGGCAGAACACTGAAGCTTTCTTT	CASSLGGRRQNTEAFF
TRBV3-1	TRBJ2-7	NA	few	TGTGCCAGCAGCCAAAAGAGCCAGAGCTCCTACGAGCAGTACTTC	CASSQKSQSSYEQYF
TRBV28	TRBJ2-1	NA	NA	TGTGCCAGCATGAACTACTACAATGAGCAGTTCTTC	CASMNYYNEQFF
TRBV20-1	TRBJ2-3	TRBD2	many	TGCAGTGCTCCACTAGCGGGAGTTGCAGATACGCAGTATTTT	CSAPLAGVADTQYF
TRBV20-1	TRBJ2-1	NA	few	TGCAGTGCCGACCCATCTGGGTACAATGAGCAGTTCTTC	CSADPSGYNEQFF
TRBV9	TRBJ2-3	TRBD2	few	TGTGCCAGCACCGAGGCCGCGGGAGCGCGCACAGATACGCAGTATTTT	CASTEAAGARTDTQYF
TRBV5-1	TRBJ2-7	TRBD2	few	TGCGCCAGCAGCTTGGCCGGACTAGCGGGAGCCGACCCATACTACGAGCAGTACTTC	CASSLAGLAGADPYYEQYF
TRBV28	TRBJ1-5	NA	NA	TGTGCCAGCAGTGCCGACAGCAATCAGCCCCAGCATTTT	CASSADSNQPQHF
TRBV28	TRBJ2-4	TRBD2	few	TGTGCCAGCAGTTTATCGGGGACGGGACTACCGTCATTCCAGTACTTC	CASSLSGTGLPSFQYF
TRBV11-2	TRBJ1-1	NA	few	TGTGCCAGCGGGAGGATGAACACTGAAGCTTTCTTT	CASGRMNTEAFF
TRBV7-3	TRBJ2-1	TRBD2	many	TGTGCCAGCAGCCGCGGACTAGCGGGAGGTGAGCAGTTCTTC	CASSRGLAGGEQFF
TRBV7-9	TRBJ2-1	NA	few	TGTGCCAGCAGAGGGCTCGCCCTGACGAATGAGCAGTTCTTC	CASRGLALTNEQFF
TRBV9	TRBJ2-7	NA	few	TGTGCCAGCAGCCGAAGCGCGGTGGGCTCCTACGAGCAGTACTTC	CASSRSAVGSYEQYF
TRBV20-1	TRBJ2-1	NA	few	TGCAGTGCTAGTTTGTGGGACTCCTACAATGAGCAGTTCTTC	CSASLWDSYNEQFF
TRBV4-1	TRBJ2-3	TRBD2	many	TGCGCCAGCAGCCAACGGGGCGGGGGGGCAGATACGCAGTATTTT	CASSQRGGGADTQYF
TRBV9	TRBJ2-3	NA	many	TGTGCCAGCAGCCGCGGGTCAACTAGCACAGATACGCAGTATTTT	CASSRGSTSTDTQYF
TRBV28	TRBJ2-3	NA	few	TGTGCCAGCAGTTTCGGTACCCCAGATACGCAGTATTTT	CASSFGTPDTQYF
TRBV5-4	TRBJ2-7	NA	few	TGTGCCAGCAGCCCAGGACTGCTTCCCTACGAGCAGTACTTC	CASSPGLLPYEQYF
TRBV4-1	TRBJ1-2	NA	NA	TGCGCCAGCAGCCAAGTTGCGGTCGGAGTTACTATGGCTACACTTATCTTC	CASSQVAVGVTMATLIF
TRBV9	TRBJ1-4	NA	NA	TGTGCCAGCAGCGTAGGGGCAGGCTTAGGGGAAAAACTGTTTTTT	CASSVGAGLGEKLFF
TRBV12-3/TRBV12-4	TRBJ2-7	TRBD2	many	TGTGCCAGCAGTACCATCGGACTAGCGGGAGTGGGTGAGCAGTACTTC	CASSTIGLAGVGEQYF
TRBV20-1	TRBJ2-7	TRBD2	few	TGCAGTGCTAGAACCGAAGCGGGAGGAATCCACGAGCAGTACTTC	CSARTEAGGIHEQYF
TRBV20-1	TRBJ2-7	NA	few	TGCAGTGCTATCCAGGGTGGAGTCGACGAGCAGTACTTC	CSAIQGGVDEQYF
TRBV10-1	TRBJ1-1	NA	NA	TGCGCCAGCAGTGAGTCTTGGAACACTGAAGCTTTCTTT	CASSESWNTEAFF
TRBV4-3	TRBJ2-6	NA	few	TGCGCCAGCAGCCAAGATGGGGGCGCTGGGGCCAACGTCCTGACTTTC	CASSQDGGAGANVLTF
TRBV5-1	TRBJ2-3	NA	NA	TGCGCCAGCACAGAGGTTTACGGGAGCACAGATACGCAGTATTTT	CASTEVYGSTDTQYF